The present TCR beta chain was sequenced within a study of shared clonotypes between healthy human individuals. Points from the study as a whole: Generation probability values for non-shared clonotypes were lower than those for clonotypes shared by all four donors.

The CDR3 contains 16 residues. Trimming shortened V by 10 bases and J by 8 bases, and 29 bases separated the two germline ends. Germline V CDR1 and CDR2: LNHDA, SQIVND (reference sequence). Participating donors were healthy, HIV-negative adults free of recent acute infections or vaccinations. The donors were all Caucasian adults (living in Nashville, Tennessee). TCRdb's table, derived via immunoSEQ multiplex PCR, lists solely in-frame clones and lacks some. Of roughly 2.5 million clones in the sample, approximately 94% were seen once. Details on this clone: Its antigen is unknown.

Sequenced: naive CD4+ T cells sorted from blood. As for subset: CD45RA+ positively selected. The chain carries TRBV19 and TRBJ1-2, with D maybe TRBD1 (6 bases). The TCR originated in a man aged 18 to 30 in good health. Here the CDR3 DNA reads TGTGCCACAAAACAGGGTGCTCCACGGGATATCAAGGGCTACACCTTC. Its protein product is CATKQGAPRDIKGYTF.